This T cell receptor (beta chain) was observed in a study of control samples from healthy donors and cancer patients. This clone was seen only a few times. One end of the junction fails to match germline, which may point to a read error. Germline V lookup: CDR1 MDHEN, CDR2 SYDVKM. The CDR3 length is 13 residues. Using immunoSEQ multiplex PCR, the repertoire was profiled, and TCRdb retains in-frame clones only, with some absent. The table lists tens of thousands of clones, 94% of them singletons. The specimen was blood. The V and J genes are TRBV28 and TRBJ1-2; a weak D match, TRBD1 (5 bases). This TCR was sampled from a woman aged 18-29 years in good health. The chain's CDR3 is CASSRGTAYSYTF. The CDR3 coding sequence is TGTGCCAGCAGTCGCGGGACTGCCTATAGCTACACCTTC.